This T cell receptor (beta chain) was identified in a study of blood T cells in healthy people across ages. Overall study results and limits: Across samples, TCR beta diversity tracked strongly with naive T cell percentage. Naive CD4+ cell counts and diversity both ran higher in long-lived than in aged donors.

Primers used in a second PCR of roughly 7 to 11 cycles were a sample-barcoded 5' primer and a J-beta primer mix. TCRdb itself ran the 5' RACE reads through MiXCR, one entry per CDR3 protein. The sample contains about 830,000 distinct CDR3 sequences, nearly 60% of which appear only once. Trimming left V 5 bases short and J 8 bases short, with 12 bases between. CDR1 MDHEN and CDR2 SYDVKM come from the germline V gene. This CDR3 region has 13 residues. In regard to this clonotype: Its antigen is unknown.

The sequenced sample was blood. The TCR was taken from a man between 25 and 39 years old in good health. The chain couples TRBV28 to TRBJ1-4; D gene unclear. The CDR3 loop reads CASSVQQDEKLFF. The CDR3 DNA sequence: TGTGCCAGCAGTGTCCAGCAAGACGAAAAACTGTTTTTT.